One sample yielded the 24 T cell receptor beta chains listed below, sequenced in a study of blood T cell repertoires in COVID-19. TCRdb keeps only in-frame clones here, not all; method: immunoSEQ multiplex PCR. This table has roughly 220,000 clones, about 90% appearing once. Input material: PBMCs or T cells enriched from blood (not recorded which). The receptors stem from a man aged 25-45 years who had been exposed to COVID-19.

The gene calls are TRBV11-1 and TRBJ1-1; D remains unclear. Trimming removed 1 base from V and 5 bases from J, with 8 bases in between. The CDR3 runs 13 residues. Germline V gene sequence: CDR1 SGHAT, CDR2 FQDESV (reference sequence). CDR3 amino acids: CASSLVEGTEAFF. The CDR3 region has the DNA TGTGCCAGCAGCTTAGTCGAGGGAACTGAAGCTTTCTTT.

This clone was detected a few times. This CDR3 is CASSRDIFGMTEAFF. As DNA, the CDR3 is TGTGCCAGCAGTCGGGACATCTTTGGGATGACTGAAGCTTTCTTT. The chain combines TRBV6-2 or TRBV6-3 with TRBJ1-1, with D maybe TRBD1 (6 bases). Trimming left V 5 bases short and J 5 bases short, with 18 bases between. The CDR3 has 15 amino acids. Germline CDR1 MNHEY, CDR2 SVGEGT.

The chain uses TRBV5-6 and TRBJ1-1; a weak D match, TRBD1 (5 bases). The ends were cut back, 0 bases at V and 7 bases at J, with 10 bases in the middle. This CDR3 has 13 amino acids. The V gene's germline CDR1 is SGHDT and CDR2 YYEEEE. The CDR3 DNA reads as TGTGCCAGCAGCTTGGTGTCAGGGATTGAAGCTTTCTTT. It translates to CASSLVSGIEAFF.

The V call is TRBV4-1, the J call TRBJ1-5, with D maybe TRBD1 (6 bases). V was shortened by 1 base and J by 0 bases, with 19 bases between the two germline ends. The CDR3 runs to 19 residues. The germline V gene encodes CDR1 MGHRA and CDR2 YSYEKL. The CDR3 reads CASSQGMGTPQFSNQPQHF. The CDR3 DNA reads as TGCGCCAGCAGCCAAGGTATGGGGACACCTCAATTTAGCAATCAGCCCCAGCATTTT.

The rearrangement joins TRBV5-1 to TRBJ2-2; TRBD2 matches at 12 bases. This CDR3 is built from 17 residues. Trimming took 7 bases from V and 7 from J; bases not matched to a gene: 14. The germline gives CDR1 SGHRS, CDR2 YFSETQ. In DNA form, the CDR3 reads TGCGCCAGCGCCCGAAACCTAGCGGGGGGGCAAAGCGGGGAGCTGTTTTTT. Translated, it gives CASARNLAGGQSGELFF.

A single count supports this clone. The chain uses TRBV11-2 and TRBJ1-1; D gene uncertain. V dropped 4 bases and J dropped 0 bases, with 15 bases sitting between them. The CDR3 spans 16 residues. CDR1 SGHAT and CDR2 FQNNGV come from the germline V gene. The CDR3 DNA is TGTGCCAGCAGCTCAACAATCGGGGTCATGAACACTGAAGCTTTCTTT. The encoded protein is CASSSTIGVMNTEAFF.

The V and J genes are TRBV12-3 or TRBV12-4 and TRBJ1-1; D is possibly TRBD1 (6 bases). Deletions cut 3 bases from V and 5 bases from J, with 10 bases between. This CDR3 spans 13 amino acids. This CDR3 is CASSLTGPTEAFF. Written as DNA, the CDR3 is TGTGCCAGCAGTTTGACAGGTCCTACTGAAGCTTTCTTT.

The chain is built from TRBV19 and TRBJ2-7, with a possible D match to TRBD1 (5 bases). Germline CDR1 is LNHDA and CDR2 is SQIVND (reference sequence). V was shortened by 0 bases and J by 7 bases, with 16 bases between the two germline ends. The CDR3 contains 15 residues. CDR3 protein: CASSIELGQVREQYF. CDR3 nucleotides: TGTGCCAGTAGTATAGAGCTGGGGCAGGTGAGGGAGCAGTACTTC.

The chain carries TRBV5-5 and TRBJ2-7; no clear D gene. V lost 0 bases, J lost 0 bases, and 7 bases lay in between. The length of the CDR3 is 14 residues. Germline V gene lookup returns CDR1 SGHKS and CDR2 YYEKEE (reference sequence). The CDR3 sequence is CASSLASGSYEQYF. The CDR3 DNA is TGTGCCAGCAGCTTGGCTTCCGGCTCCTACGAGCAGTACTTC.

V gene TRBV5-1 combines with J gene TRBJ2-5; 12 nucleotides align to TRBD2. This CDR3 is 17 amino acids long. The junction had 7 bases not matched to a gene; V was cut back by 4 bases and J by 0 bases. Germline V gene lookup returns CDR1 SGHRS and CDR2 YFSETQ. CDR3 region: CASSTGLAGPYQETQYF. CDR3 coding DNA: TGCGCCAGCAGCACCGGACTAGCGGGGCCGTACCAAGAGACCCAGTACTTC.

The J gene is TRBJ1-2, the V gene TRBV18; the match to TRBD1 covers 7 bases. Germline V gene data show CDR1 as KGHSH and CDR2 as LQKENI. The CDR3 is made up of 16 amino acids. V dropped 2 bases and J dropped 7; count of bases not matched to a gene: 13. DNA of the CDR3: TGTGCCAGCTCACCATACGTTGCAGGGGGAGAAGTTGGCTACACCTTC. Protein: CASSPYVAGGEVGYTF.

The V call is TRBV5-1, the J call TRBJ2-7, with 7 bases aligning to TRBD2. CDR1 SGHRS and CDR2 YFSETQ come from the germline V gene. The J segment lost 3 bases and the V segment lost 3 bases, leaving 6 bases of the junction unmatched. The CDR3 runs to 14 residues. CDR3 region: CASSWEGAGYEQYF. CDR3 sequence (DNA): TGCGCCAGCAGCTGGGAGGGTGCGGGCTACGAGCAGTACTTC.

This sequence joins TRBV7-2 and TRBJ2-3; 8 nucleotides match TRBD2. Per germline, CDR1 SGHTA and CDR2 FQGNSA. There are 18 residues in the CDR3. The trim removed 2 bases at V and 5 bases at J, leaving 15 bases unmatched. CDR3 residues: CASSLLAGGTVGRDTQYF. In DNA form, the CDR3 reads TGTGCCAGCAGCTTACTGGCGGGGGGTACCGTGGGGCGAGATACGCAGTATTTT.

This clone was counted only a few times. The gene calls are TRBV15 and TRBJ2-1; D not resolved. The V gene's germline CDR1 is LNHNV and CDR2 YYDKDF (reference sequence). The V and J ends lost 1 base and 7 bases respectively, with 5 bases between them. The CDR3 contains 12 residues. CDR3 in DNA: TGTGCCACCAGCAGAGCTCGTAATGAGCAGTTCTTC. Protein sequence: CATSRARNEQFF. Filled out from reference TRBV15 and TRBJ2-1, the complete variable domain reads DAMVIQNPRYQVTQFGKPVTLSCSQTLNHNVMYWYQQKSSQAPKLLFHYYDKDFNNEADTPDNFQSRRPNTSFCFLDIRSPGLGDTAMYLCATSRARNEQFFGPGTRLTVL.

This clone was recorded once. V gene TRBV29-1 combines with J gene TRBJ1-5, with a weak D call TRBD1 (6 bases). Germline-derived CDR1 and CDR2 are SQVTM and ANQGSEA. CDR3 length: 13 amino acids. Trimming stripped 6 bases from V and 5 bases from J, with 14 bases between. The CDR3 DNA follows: TGCAGCGTCAACCAAGGGGGGGATCAGCCCCAGCATTTT. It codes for CSVNQGGDQPQHF.

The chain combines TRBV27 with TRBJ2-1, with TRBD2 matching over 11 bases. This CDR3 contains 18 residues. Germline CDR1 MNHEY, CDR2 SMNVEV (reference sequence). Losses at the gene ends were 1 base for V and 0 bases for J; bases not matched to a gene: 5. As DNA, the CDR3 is TGTGCCAGCAGTTTATTACCTGGGACTAGCGGCTCCTACAATGAGCAGTTCTTC. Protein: CASSLLPGTSGSYNEQFF.

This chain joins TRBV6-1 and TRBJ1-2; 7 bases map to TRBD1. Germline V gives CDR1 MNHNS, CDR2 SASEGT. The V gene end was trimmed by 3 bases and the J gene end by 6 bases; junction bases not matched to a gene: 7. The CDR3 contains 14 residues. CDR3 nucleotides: TGTGCCAGCAGTGAGAGGGGGCGCTTTGATGGCTACACCTTC. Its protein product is CASSERGRFDGYTF.

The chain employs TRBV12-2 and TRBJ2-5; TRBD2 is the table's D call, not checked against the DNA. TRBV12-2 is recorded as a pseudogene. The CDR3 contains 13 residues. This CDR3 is CASRLATGETQYF. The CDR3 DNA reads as TGTGCAAGTCGCTTAGCGACGGGAGAGACCCAGTACTTC.

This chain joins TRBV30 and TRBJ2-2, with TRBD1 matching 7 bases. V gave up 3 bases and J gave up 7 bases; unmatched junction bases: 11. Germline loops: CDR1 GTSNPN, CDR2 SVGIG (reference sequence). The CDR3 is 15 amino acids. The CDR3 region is CAWRINDRENGELFF. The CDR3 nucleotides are TGTGCCTGGAGAATCAATGACAGGGAGAACGGGGAGCTGTTTTTT. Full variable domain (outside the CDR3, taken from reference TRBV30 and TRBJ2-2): SQTIHQWPATLVQPVGSPLSLECTVEGTSNPNLYWYRQAAGRGLQLLFYSVGIGQISSEVPQNLSASRPQDRQFILSSKKLLLSDSGFYLCAWRINDRENGELFFGEGSRLTVL.

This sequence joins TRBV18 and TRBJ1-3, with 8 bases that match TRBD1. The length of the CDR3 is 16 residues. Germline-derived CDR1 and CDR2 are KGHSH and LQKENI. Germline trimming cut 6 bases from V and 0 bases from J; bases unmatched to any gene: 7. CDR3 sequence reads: CASSHGQGNSGNTIYF. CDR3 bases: TGTGCCAGCTCGCATGGACAGGGCAACTCTGGAAACACCATATATTTT. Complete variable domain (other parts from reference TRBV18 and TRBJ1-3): NAGVMQNPRHLVRRRGQEARLRCSPMKGHSHVYWYRQLPEEGLKFMVYLQKENIIDESGMPKERFSAEFPKEGPSILRIQQVVRGDSAAYFCASSHGQGNSGNTIYFGEGSWLTVV.

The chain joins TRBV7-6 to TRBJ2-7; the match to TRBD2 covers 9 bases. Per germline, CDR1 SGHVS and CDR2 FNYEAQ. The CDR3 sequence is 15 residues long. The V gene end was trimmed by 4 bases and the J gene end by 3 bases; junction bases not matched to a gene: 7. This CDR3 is CASSSPQRGDYEQYF. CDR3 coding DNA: TGTGCCAGCAGCTCCCCTCAGCGGGGGGACTACGAGCAGTACTTC.

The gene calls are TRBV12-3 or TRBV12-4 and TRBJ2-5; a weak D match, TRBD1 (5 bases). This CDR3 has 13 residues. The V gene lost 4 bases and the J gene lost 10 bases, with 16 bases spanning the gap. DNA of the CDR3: TGTGCCAGCAGTTCCCCGGTTCTACAGGACCAGTACTTC. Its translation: CASSSPVLQDQYF.

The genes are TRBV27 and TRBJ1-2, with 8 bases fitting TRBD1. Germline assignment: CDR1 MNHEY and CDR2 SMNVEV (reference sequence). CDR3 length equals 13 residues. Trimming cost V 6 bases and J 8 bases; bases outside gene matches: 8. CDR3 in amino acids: CASSYQGAGGYTF. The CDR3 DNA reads TGTGCCAGCAGCTACCAGGGGGCTGGGGGCTACACCTTC.

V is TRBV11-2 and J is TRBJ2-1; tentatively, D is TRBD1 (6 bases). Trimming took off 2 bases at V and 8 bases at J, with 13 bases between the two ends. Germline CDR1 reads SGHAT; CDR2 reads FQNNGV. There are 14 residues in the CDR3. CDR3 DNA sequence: TGTGCCAGCAGCTTAAATACAGGGAGCTATGAGCAGTTCTTC. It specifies CASSLNTGSYEQFF.